This record looks at one TCR beta chain sequence and its context. These data come from a study of cytomegalovirus exposure and HLA in healthy donors. Looked up from germline, CDR1 is SGDLS and CDR2 is YYNGEE. The ends lost 2 bases at V and 5 bases at J; junction bases unmatched: 8. The CDR3 has 15 residues. PCR primers comprised 60 Vbeta and 13 Jbeta primers. This table comes from immunoSEQ multiplex PCR, and its TCRdb copy is limited to in-frame clones, with some not included. This table holds 55,000 to 85,000 clones, 72% found once. The sequenced material came from PBMCs. This sequence was found in a middle-aged woman in good health and CMV-seropositive. This chain uses TRBV9 with TRBJ2-5; 8 nucleotides line up with TRBD2. This chain's CDR3 is CASSVTGLGGETQYF. The CDR3 DNA is TGTGCCAGCAGCGTGACGGGACTAGGCGGGGAGACCCAGTACTTC.